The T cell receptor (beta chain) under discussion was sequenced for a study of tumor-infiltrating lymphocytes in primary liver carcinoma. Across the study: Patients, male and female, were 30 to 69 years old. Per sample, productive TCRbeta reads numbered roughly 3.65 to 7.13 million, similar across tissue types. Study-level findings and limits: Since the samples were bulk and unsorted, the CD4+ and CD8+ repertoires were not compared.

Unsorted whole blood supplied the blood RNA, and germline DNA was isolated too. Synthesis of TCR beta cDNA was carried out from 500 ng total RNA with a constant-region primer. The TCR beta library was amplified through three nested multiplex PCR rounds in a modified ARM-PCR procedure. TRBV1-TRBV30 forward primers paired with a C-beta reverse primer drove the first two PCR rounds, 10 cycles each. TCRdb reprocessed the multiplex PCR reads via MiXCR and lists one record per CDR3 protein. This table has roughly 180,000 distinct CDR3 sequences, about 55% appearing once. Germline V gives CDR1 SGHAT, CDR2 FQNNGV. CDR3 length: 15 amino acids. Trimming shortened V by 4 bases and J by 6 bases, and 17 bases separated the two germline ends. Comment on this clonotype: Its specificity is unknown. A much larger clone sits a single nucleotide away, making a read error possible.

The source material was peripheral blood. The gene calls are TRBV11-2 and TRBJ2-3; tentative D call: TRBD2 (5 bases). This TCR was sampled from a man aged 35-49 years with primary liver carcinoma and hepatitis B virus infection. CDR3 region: CASSSLEGRGDTQYF. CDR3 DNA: TGTGCCAGCAGCTCATTAGAAGGACGAGGGGATACGCAGTATTTT.